This T cell receptor beta chain was documented in a study of blood T cell repertoires in COVID-19. This clone is a singleton in its sample. The germline CDR1 and CDR2 sequences are SEHNR and FQNEAQ (reference sequence). After removal of 6 bases from V and 2 bases from J, the junction contained 6 bases not matched to a gene. This CDR3 has 14 amino acids. Generated by immunoSEQ multiplex PCR, the TCRdb table keeps only in-frame clones and is missing some. Of under 250,000 clones listed, 85% to 90% are singletons. The chain links TRBV7-9 to TRBJ2-5, with 7 bases aligning to TRBD1. The sequencing input was peripheral blood. The clonotype originates from a woman in her sixties or seventies with acute or convalescent COVID-19. CDR3 protein: CASSQRQGQETQYF. CDR3 nucleotide sequence: TGTGCCAGCAGTCAACGACAGGGTCAAGAGACCCAGTACTTC.